Presented here are 24 T cell receptor beta chains from one specimen sequenced in a study of T cells in women clearing cervical HPV infection. Profiling relied on immunoSEQ multiplex PCR, and the TCRdb table lists in-frame clones only, not all of them. The table lists 30,000 to 40,000 clones. Sequencing was performed on blood buffy coat. The receptors stem from a woman aged 18 to 75 with a cervical HPV16 infection that either progressed to CIN3+ or cleared (not recorded which).

Points on this clone: With the read ending 3 residues before the CDR3 end, the germline J gene is used to fill in that end. The chain combines TRBV6-1 with TRBJ2-3; no clear D gene. CDR3 length: 15 amino acids. Germline CDR1 reads MNHNS; CDR2 reads SASEGT. CDR3 DNA, as far as it was read: TGTGCCAGCAGTGAAGCGTTGGCAGGCCAAGAGACG. This encodes CASSEALAGQET. The CDR3 in its entirety is CASSEALAGQETQYF.

Details on this clone: The CDR3 end is not reached by the read, which stops 3 residues before it; the germline J gene fills it in. The chain links TRBV7-3 to TRBJ2-3, with 9 bases identical to TRBD2. The CDR3 contains 17 residues. Germline V gene lookup returns CDR1 SGHTA and CDR2 FQGTGA. Germline trimming cut 0 bases from V and 3 bases from J; bases unmatched to any gene: 7. CDR3: CASSLTRRGGGTDTQYF. The sequenced CDR3 bases are TGTGCCAGCAGCTTAACAAGGCGGGGGGGCGGGACAGATACG.

Of note for this clone: The CDR3 is cut off 3 residues early in the read; its end comes from the germline J gene. V gene TRBV12-3 or TRBV12-4 combines with J gene TRBJ2-1, with 8 bases matching TRBD2. This CDR3 has 15 residues. Losses at the gene ends were 4 bases for V and 7 bases for J; bases not matched to a gene: 9. CDR3 sequence: CASSSTGTRENEQFF. CDR3 bases read: TGTGCCAGCAGTTCAACCGGGACTAGAGAGAATGAG.

In regard to this clone: The read falls 3 residues short of the CDR3 end, and the missing part is taken from the germline J gene. This sequence joins TRBV6-2 or TRBV6-3 and TRBJ2-3; 7 bases fit TRBD2. Germline loops: CDR1 MNHEY, CDR2 SVGEGT. This CDR3 has 15 amino acids. V lost 6 bases, J lost 7 bases, and 13 bases stayed unmatched. Here the CDR3 reads CASSPLRETHHTQYF. The CDR3 bases that were read are TGTGCCAGCAGCCCGTTGCGGGAGACCCACCATACG.

As concerns this clone: The observed sequence ends 3 residues before the CDR3 terminus, with the missing tail filled in from the germline J gene. V gene TRBV14 combines with J gene TRBJ1-4; D not resolved. The CDR3 has 14 residues. In germline, CDR1 is SGHDN, CDR2 FVKESK. The CDR3 sequence is CASSQEFNNSPLFF. CDR3 bases read: TGTGCCAGCAGCCAAGAGTTTAACAATTCACCA.

As regards this clone: The read comes to an end 3 residues before the CDR3 does, leaving the germline J gene to fill in the end. V is TRBV20-1 and J is TRBJ2-7; D may correspond to TRBD1 or TRBD2 (6 bases each). Germline V lookup: CDR1 DFQATT, CDR2 SNEGSKA (reference sequence). V was pared by 6 bases and J by 6 bases, with 21 bases between. This CDR3 comprises 14 residues. The CDR3 here is CSAARGQSEGEQYF. CDR3 bases read: TGCAGTGCAGCCCGTGGACAGTCGGAGGGCGAG.

On this clone: Read data end 3 residues before the CDR3 end; the end is taken from the germline J gene. The chain is built from TRBV7-9 and TRBJ2-7; no reliable D call. The ends were cut back, 4 bases at V and 3 bases at J, with 13 bases in the middle. Germline values: CDR1 SEHNR, CDR2 FQNEAQ (reference sequence). CDR3 length: 14 residues. Partial CDR3 DNA: TGTGCCAGCAGCTCCTCAGTGGCCCTCTACGAG. Translation: CASSSSVALYE. The CDR3 reads in full as CASSSSVALYEQYF.

About this clone itself: The read gets to within 3 residues of the CDR3 end, and the germline J gene fills in the rest. The rearrangement joins TRBV19 to TRBJ1-2; TRBD1 agrees at 10 bases. Germline CDR1 and CDR2: LNHDA and SQIVND (reference sequence). This CDR3 is 15 amino acids long. Germline trimming cut 2 bases from V and 6 bases from J; bases unmatched to any gene: 6. The DNA read from the CDR3 is TGTGCCAGTAGTATAACAGACAGGGGGCTGGATGGC. It codes for CASSITDRGLDG. The CDR3 as a whole reads CASSITDRGLDGYTF. Using reference TRBV19 and TRBJ1-2 for the parts outside the CDR3, the full variable domain is DGGITQSPKYLFRKEGQNVTLSCEQNLNHDAMYWYRQDPGQGLRLIYYSQIVNDFQKGDIAEGYSVSREKKESFPLTVTSAQKNPTAFYLCASSITDRGLDGYTFGSGTRLTVV.

To note about this clone: Read coverage stops 3 residues before the CDR3 terminus; the germline J gene supplies the remainder. The rearrangement uses TRBV11-2 and TRBJ1-3, with 9 bases that match TRBD1. V lost 6 bases to trimming and J lost 4 bases; unmatched junction nucleotides: 7. The germline V gene has CDR1 SGHAT and CDR2 FQNNGV. The CDR3 has 15 residues. Incomplete CDR3 DNA: TGTGCCAGCAGATCCACAGGGGGCTCAGGAAACACC. This codes for CASRSTGGSGNT. The CDR3 as a whole reads CASRSTGGSGNTIYF.

Remarks on this clone: The CDR3 is cut off 3 residues early in the read; its end comes from the germline J gene. This rearrangement joins TRBV28 to TRBJ2-3; tentative D call: TRBD2 (5 bases). The germline V gene has CDR1 MDHEN and CDR2 SYDVKM. Trimming shortened V by 6 bases and J by 4 bases, and 17 bases separated the two germline ends. The CDR3 totals 15 residues. CDR3 in amino acids: CASRKLVNFPDTQYF. The part of the CDR3 DNA that was read is TGTGCCAGCAGGAAACTAGTTAACTTTCCAGATACG. Complete variable domain (other parts from reference TRBV28 and TRBJ2-3): DVKVTQSSRYLVKRTGEKVFLECVQDMDHENMFWYRQDPGLGLRLIYFSYDVKMKEKGDIPEGYSVSREKKERFSLILESASTNQTSMYLCASRKLVNFPDTQYFGPGTRLTVL.

As to this clone: The read ends 3 residues before the CDR3 terminus; that terminus is restored from the germline J gene. The chain links TRBV7-2 to TRBJ2-4, with D hard to call. V lost 5 bases and J 6 bases, leaving 11 bases between the germline ends. CDR1 is SGHTA, CDR2 FQGNSA, per germline. The CDR3 is 13 amino acids. CDR3 residues: CASSQERGNIQYF. Incomplete CDR3 DNA: TGTGCCAGCAGCCAAGAGCGTGGAAACATT.

As regards this clone: Read data end 3 residues before the CDR3 end; the end is taken from the germline J gene. V is TRBV2 and J is TRBJ2-3; TRBD2 matches at 14 bases. J gave up 0 bases and V 2 bases, and 7 bases lay outside the gene matches. Germline CDR1 is SNHLY and CDR2 is FYNNEI. This CDR3 region has 19 residues. CDR3: CASSEWGTSGRLSTDTQYF. The covered CDR3 bases are TGTGCCAGCAGTGAATGGGGGACTAGCGGGAGATTAAGCACAGATACG.

As concerns this clone: The sequence runs out 3 residues before the end of the CDR3; the remainder is reconstructed from the germline J gene. The chain has TRBV6-1 and TRBJ2-5, with D perhaps TRBD1 (6 bases). Deletions cut 4 bases from V and 1 base from J, with 13 bases between. The germline V gene has CDR1 MNHNS and CDR2 SASEGT. The CDR3 contains 15 residues. CDR3 region: CASSVTTGFQETQYF. The covered CDR3 bases are TGTGCCAGCAGTGTAACGACAGGCTTCCAAGAGACC.

Comment on this clone: The read stops 3 residues short of the end of the CDR3; the missing end is completed from the germline J gene. V usage is TRBV30 and J usage is TRBJ1-4; a possible D gene is TRBD1 (6 bases). The CDR3 has 12 residues. CDR1 and CDR2 (germline): GTSNPN, SVGIG (reference sequence). The part of the CDR3 DNA that was read is TGTGCCTGGAGTACAGGGACTAATTCA. This sequence encodes CAWSTGTNS. The entire CDR3 reads CAWSTGTNSLFF. Using reference TRBV30 and TRBJ1-4 for the parts outside the CDR3, the full variable domain is SQTIHQWPATLVQPVGSPLSLECTVEGTSNPNLYWYRQAAGRGLQLLFYSVGIGQISSEVPQNLSASRPQDRQFILSSKKLLLSDSGFYLCAWSTGTNSLFFGSGTQLSVL.

Concerning this clone itself: The read gets to within 3 residues of the CDR3 end, and the germline J gene fills in the rest. J is TRBJ2-7 and V is TRBV20-1; D may be TRBD2 (6 bases). CDR1 is DFQATT and CDR2 is SNEGSKA in the germline V gene (reference sequence). The V end was cut by 5 bases, the J end by 0 bases, with 11 bases between. The CDR3 consists of 13 residues. The sequenced part of the CDR3 DNA is TGCAGTGCTGACGGGGGAGGCTCCTACGAG. Amino acids: CSADGGGSYE. The whole CDR3 sequence reads CSADGGGSYEQYF.

Comment on this clone: The read finishes 3 residues shy of the CDR3 end, and the germline J gene is used to complete it. This chain uses TRBV5-6 with TRBJ1-1, with 7 bases identical to TRBD1. The CDR3 runs 13 residues. Germline V gene data show CDR1 as SGHDT and CDR2 as YYEEEE. V was clipped by 4 bases and J by 5 bases; unmatched bases: 5. CDR3 bases read: TGTGCCAGCAGCCTAGGCAGGGGGACTGAA. Residues: CASSLGRGTE. The full CDR3 sequence reads CASSLGRGTEAFF. Supplemented by reference TRBV5-6 and TRBJ1-1, the full variable domain reads DAGVTQSPTHLIKTRGQQVTLRCSPKSGHDTVSWYQQALGQGPQFIFQYYEEEERQRGNFPDRFSGHQFPNYSSELNVNALLLGDSALYLCASSLGRGTEAFFGQGTRLTVV.

The sequenced CDR3 bases are TGTGCCAGCAGCTTAGAGGCGGGGTACGCCACAGATACG. Translation gives CASSLEAGYATDT. From start to end, the CDR3 is CASSLEAGYATDTQYF. The chain links TRBV7-6 to TRBJ2-3; D perhaps matches TRBD2 (6 bases). The CDR3 goes on 3 residues after the read ends, and that part is filled in from the germline J gene. Trimming left V 1 base short and J 2 bases short, with 13 bases between. The CDR3 is 16 amino acids. Germline V lookup: CDR1 SGHVS, CDR2 FNYEAQ.

To note about this clone: Coverage ceases 3 residues before the CDR3 finishes, and the germline J gene fills in the end. V gene TRBV5-1 combines with J gene TRBJ1-4; 7 positions match TRBD1. Germline V lookup: CDR1 SGHRS, CDR2 YFSETQ. CDR3 size: 17 residues. The DNA read from the CDR3 is TGCGCCAGCAGACTTACAGGGGCCAGCTCCTATAATTCACCA. This encodes CASRLTGASSYNSP. The CDR3 reads in full as CASRLTGASSYNSPLFF. Filled out from reference TRBV5-1 and TRBJ1-4, the complete variable domain reads KAGVTQTPRYLIKTRGQQVTLSCSPISGHRSVSWYQQTPGQGLQFLFEYFSETQRNKGNFPGRFSGRQFSNSRSEMNVSTLELGDSALYLCASRLTGASSYNSPLFFGSGTQLSVL.

Concerning this clone: The CDR3 end is not reached by the read, which stops 3 residues before it; the germline J gene fills it in. The chain links TRBV2 to TRBJ2-7; 11 bases agree with TRBD1. Germline CDR1 SNHLY, CDR2 FYNNEI. V lost 8 bases to trimming and J lost 4 bases; unmatched junction nucleotides: 7. The CDR3 loop spans 14 amino acids. CDR3 loop: CASLSGQGGYEQYF. The sequenced part of the CDR3 DNA is TGTGCCAGCCTCTCGGGACAGGGGGGATACGAG.

Notes on this clone: The CDR3 end lies 3 residues beyond the end of the read and is filled in from the germline J gene. This sequence joins TRBV28 and TRBJ2-1; possibly TRBD1 for D (5 bases). The germline V and J ends were trimmed by 3 bases and 5 bases, with 14 bases remaining between them. This CDR3 spans 15 amino acids. Germline assignment: CDR1 MDHEN and CDR2 SYDVKM. CDR3 sequence reads: CASSFSGAGNNEQFF. Partial CDR3 DNA: TGTGCCAGCAGTTTCTCTGGGGCAGGGAACAATGAG. The whole variable domain, filled in from reference TRBV28 and TRBJ2-1, reads DVKVTQSSRYLVKRTGEKVFLECVQDMDHENMFWYRQDPGLGLRLIYFSYDVKMKEKGDIPEGYSVSREKKERFSLILESASTNQTSMYLCASSFSGAGNNEQFFGPGTRLTVL.

As concerns this clone: The junction differs from germline at one of its ends, possibly a read error. The sequenced fragment ends 3 residues before the CDR3 boundary, so the rest is inferred from the germline J gene. At the DNA level, this CDR3 is encoded by other sequences in the same sample as well. This rearrangement joins TRBV7-8 to TRBJ1-3, with D maybe TRBD1 (5 bases). The CDR3 consists of 17 residues. Per germline, CDR1 SGHVS and CDR2 FQNEAQ. The CDR3 loop reads CASSLDRIPYNGNTIYF. The part of the CDR3 DNA that was read is TGTGCCAGCAGCTTAGACAGGATACCTTACAACGGAAACACA. The full variable domain, rest sourced from reference TRBV7-8 and TRBJ1-3, is GAGVSQSPRYKVAKRGQDVALRCDPISGHVSLFWYQQALGQGPEFLTYFQNEAQLDKSGLPSDRFFAERPEGSVSTLKIQRTQQEDSAVYLCASSLDRIPYNGNTIYFGEGSWLTVV.

Remarks on this clone: Read coverage stops 3 residues before the CDR3 terminus; the germline J gene supplies the remainder. This rearrangement joins TRBV7-9 to TRBJ2-1; D is unresolved. V was trimmed by 3 bases and J by 4 bases, leaving 10 bases between them. This CDR3 has 14 residues. Germline CDR1 reads SEHNR; CDR2 reads FQNEAQ (reference sequence). Incomplete CDR3 DNA: TGTGCCAGCAGCTTCGACGTACAGTACAATGAG. Protein product: CASSFDVQYNE. The whole CDR3 protein is CASSFDVQYNEQFF.

In the case of this clone: The read gets to within 3 residues of the CDR3 end, and the germline J gene fills in the rest. The V and J genes are TRBV19 and TRBJ2-5; 8 nucleotides agree with TRBD2. The germline V gene has CDR1 LNHDA and CDR2 SQIVND (reference sequence). This CDR3 is 14 amino acids long. The ends lost 1 base at V and 4 bases at J; junction bases unmatched: 2. CDR3 sequence reads: CASSIAGGLETQYF. The sequenced part of the CDR3 DNA is TGTGCCAGTAGTATAGCGGGGGGGCTAGAGACC.

In the case of this clone: The sequence runs out 3 residues before the end of the CDR3; the remainder is reconstructed from the germline J gene. The chain joins TRBV14 to TRBJ1-1; no clear D. Trimming stripped 0 bases from V and 0 bases from J, with 8 bases between. Germline V lookup: CDR1 SGHDN, CDR2 FVKESK. This CDR3 is 15 amino acids long. The DNA read from the CDR3 is TGTGCCAGCAGCCAAGAGGGCAGGATGAACACTGAA. Amino acid sequence: CASSQEGRMNTE. The whole CDR3 reads CASSQEGRMNTEAFF.